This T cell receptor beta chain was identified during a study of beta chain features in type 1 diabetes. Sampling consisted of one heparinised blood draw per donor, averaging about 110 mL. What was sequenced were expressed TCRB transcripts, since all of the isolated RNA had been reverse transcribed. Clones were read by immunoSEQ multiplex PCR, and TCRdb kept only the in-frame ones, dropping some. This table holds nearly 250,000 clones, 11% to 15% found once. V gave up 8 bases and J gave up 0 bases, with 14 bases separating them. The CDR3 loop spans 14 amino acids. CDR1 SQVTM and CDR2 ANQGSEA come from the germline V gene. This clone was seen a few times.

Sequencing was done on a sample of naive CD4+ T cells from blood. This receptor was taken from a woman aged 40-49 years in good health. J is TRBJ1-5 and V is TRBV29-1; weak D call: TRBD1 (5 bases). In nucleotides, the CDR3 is TGCAGCCCCAGGGAGGTGAATAGCAATCAGCCCCAGCATTTT. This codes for CSPREVNSNQPQHF.